This TCR beta chain was retrieved from a study of human T cells and chemical hapten exposure. The wider study: Enrolled patients were predominantly female and had alopecia areata, totalis or universalis.

Using its own MiXCR run on the RACE reads, TCRdb lists one record per CDR3 protein. Altogether about 120,000 distinct CDR3 sequences are present, 9% to 13% being singletons, with the ten largest covering about 1.4%. This clonotype was found many times. Regarding time point: patch test 1, 2 weeks after DPC sensitization. Treatment noted: therapeutic diphenylcyclopropenone sensitization with weekly scalp DPC. V was trimmed by 2 bases and J by 1 base, leaving 5 bases between them. The CDR3 length is 13 residues. Germline-derived CDR1 and CDR2 are LGHDT and YNNKEL (reference sequence). This chain links TRBV3-1 with TRBJ1-1; D remains ambiguous. The origin of this receptor is a woman aged 50 to 60 with alopecia areata. Some clones in this sample may be carry-over from other donors' samples. The input for sequencing was whole blood, taken in connection with sensitization to the hapten diphenylcyclopropenone (DPC). CDR3 sequence: CASSQQRNTEAFF. The CDR3 bases are TGTGCCAGCAGCCAACAACGGAACACTGAAGCTTTCTTT. Drawing the rest from reference TRBV3-1 and TRBJ1-1, the complete variable domain is DTAVSQTPKYLVTQMGNDKSIKCEQNLGHDTMYWYKQDSKKFLKIMFSYNNKELIINETVPNRFSPKSPDKAHLNLHINSLELGDSAVYFCASSQQRNTEAFFGQGTRLTVV.